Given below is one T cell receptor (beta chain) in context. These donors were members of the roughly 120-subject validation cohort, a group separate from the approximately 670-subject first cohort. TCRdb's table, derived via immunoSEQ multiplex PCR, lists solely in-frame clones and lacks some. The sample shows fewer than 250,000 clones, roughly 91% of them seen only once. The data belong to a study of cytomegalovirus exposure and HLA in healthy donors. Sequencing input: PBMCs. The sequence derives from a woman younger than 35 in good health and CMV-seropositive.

The DNA of the CDR3 is TGCAGTGCGGGAGATCGGTACGAGCAGTACTTC. This encodes CSAGDRYEQYF. The V gene is TRBV20-1, the J gene TRBJ2-7; possible D gene TRBD2, 5 bases. The CDR3 runs 11 residues. CDR1 is DFQATT and CDR2 is SNEGSKA in the germline V gene (reference sequence). V shed 6 bases and J shed 4 bases, with 10 bases lying between them.